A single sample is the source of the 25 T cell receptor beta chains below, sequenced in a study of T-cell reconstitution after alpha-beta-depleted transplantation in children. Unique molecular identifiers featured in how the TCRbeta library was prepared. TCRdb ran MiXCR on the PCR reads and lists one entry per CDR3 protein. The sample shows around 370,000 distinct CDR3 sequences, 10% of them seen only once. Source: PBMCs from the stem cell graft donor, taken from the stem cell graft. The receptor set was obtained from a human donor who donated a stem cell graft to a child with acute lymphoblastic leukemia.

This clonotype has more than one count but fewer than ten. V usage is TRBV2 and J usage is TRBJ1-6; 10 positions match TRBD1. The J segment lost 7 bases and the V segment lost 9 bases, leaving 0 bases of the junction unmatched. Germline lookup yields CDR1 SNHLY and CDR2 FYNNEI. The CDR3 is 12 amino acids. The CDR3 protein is CARGQGNSPLHF. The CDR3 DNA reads TGTGCCAGGGGACAGGGGAATTCACCCCTCCACTTT.

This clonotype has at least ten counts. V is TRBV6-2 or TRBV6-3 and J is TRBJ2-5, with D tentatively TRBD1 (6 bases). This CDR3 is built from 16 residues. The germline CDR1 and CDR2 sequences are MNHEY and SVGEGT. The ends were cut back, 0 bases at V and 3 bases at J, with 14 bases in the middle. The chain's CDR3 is CASSYSPRTAKETQYF. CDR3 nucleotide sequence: TGTGCCAGCAGTTACTCGCCAAGGACAGCCAAAGAGACCCAGTACTTC.

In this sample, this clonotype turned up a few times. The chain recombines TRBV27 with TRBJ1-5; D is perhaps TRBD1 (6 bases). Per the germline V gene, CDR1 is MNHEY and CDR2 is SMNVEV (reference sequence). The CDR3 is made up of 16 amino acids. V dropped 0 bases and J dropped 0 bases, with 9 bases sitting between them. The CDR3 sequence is CASSLSAGDSNQPQHF. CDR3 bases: TGTGCCAGCAGTTTATCGGCAGGGGATAGCAATCAGCCCCAGCATTTT.

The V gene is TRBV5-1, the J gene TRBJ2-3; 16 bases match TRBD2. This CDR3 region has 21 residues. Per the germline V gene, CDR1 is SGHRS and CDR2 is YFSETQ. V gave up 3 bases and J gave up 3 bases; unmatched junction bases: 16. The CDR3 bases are TGCGCCAGCAGCTCCCTAACTTCCGGGACTAGCGGGAGGGCCCGGACAGATACGCAGTATTTT. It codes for CASSSLTSGTSGRARTDTQYF.

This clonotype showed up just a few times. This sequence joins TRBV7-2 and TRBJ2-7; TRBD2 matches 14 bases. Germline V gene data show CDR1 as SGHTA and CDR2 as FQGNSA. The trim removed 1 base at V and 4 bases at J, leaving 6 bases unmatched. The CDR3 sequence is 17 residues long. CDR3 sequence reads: CASSLVGTSGSRYEQYF. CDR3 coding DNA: TGTGCCAGCAGCTTAGTCGGGACTAGCGGGAGTCGGTACGAGCAGTACTTC.

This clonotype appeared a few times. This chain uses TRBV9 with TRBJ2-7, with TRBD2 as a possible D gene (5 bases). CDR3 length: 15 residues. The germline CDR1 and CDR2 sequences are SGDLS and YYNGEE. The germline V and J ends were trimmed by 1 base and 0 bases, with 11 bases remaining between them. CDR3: CASSVTPGSSYEQYF. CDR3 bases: TGTGCCAGCAGCGTAACCCCGGGAAGCTCCTACGAGCAGTACTTC. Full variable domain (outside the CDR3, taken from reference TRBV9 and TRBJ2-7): DSGVTQTPKHLITATGQRVTLRCSPRSGDLSVYWYQQSLDQGLQFLIQYYNGEERAKGNILERFSAQQFPDLHSELNLSSLELGDSALYFCASSVTPGSSYEQYFGPGTRLTVT.

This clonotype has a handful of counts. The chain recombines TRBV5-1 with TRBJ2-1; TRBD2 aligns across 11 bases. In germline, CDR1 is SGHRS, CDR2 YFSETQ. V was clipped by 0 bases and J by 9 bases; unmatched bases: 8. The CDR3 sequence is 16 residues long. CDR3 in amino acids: CASSLAGTSGPGEQFF. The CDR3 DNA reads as TGCGCCAGCAGCTTGGCCGGGACTAGCGGCCCCGGTGAGCAGTTCTTC.

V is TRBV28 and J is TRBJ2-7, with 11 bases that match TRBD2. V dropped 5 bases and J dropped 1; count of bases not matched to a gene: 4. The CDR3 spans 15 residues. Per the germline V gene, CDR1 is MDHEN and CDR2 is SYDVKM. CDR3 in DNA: TGTGCCAGCAGTCCGACTAGCGGGGTATCCTACGAGCAGTACTTC. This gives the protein CASSPTSGVSYEQYF.

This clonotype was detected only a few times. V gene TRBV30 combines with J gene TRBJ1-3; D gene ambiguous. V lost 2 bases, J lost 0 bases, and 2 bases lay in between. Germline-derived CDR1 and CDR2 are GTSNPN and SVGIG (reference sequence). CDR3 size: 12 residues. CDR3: CAWSLSGNTIYF. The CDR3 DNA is TGTGCCTGGAGTCTCTCTGGAAACACCATATATTTT.

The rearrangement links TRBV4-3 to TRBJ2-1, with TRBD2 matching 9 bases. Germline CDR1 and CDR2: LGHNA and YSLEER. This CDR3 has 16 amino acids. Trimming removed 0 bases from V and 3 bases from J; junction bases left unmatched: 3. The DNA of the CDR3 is TGCGCCAGCAGCCAAGATGCGACTAGCGGCTACAATGAGCAGTTCTTC. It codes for CASSQDATSGYNEQFF.

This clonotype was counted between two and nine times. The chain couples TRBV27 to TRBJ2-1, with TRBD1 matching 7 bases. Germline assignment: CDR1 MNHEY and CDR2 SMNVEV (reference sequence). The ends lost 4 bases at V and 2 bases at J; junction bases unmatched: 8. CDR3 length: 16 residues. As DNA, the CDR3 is TGTGCCAGCAGTTCCCGACAGGGACGGACCTACAATGAGCAGTTCTTC. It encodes CASSSRQGRTYNEQFF.

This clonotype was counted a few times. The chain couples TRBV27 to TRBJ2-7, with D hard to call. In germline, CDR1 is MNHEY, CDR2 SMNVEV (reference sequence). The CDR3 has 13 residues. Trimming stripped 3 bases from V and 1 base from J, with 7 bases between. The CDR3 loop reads CASSFLGSYEQYF. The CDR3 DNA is TGTGCCAGCAGTTTCTTAGGATCCTACGAGCAGTACTTC.

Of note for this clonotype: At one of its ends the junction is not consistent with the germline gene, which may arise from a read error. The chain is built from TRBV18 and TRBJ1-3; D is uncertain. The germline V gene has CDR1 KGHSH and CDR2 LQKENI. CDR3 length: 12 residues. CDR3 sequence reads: CASPPEGNTIYF. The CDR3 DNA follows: TGTGCCAGCCCACCCGAGGGAAACACCATATATTTC. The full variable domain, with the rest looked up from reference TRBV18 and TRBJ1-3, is NAGVMQNPRHLVRRRGQEARLRCSPMKGHSHVYWYRQLPEEGLKFMVYLQKENIIDESGMPKERFSAEFPKEGPSILRIQQVVRGDSAAYFCASPPEGNTIYFGEGSWLTVV.

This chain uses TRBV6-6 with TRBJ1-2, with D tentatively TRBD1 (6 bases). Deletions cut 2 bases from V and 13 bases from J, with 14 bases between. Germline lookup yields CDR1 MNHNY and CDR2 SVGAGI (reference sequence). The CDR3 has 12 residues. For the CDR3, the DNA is TGTGCCAGCAGTTACGGCGACAGGAGGAGCACCTTC. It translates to CASSYGDRRSTF.

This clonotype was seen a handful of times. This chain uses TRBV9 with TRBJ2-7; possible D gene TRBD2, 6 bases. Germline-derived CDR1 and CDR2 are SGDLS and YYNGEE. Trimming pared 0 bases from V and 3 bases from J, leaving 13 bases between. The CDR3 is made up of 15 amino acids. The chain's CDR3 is CASSVAGGLGYEQYF. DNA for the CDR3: TGTGCCAGCAGCGTAGCCGGGGGTTTAGGCTACGAGCAGTACTTC.

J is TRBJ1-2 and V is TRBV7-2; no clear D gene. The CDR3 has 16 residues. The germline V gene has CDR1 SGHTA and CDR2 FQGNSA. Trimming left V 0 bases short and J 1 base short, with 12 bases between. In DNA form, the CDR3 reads TGTGCCAGCAGCTTAGCGGCGCAAGGGAGTAACTATGGCTACACCTTC. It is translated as CASSLAAQGSNYGYTF.

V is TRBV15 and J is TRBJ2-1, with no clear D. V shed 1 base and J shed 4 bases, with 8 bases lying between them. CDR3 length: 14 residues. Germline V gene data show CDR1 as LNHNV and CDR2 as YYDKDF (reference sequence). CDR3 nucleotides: TGTGCCACCAGCAGAGCCACCCGGTACAATGAGCAGTTCTTC. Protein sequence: CATSRATRYNEQFF.

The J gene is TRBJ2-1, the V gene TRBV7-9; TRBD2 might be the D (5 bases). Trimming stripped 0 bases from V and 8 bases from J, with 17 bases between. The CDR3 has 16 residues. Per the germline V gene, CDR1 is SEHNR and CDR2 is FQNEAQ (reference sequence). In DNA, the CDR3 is TGTGCCAGCAGCTTAGCGCGAGGGTTAGGGATGGATGAGCAGTTCTTC. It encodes CASSLARGLGMDEQFF.

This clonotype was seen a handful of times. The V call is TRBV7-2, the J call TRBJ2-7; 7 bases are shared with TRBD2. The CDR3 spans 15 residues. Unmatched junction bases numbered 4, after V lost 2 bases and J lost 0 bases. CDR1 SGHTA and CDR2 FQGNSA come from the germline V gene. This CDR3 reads CASSLSGRASYEQYF. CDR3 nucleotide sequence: TGTGCCAGCAGCTTAAGTGGGAGGGCCTCCTACGAGCAGTACTTC.

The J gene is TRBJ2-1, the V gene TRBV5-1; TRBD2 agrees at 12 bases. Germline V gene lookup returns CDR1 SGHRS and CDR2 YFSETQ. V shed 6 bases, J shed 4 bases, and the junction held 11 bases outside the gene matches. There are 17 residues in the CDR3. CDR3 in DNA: TGCGCCAGCAAGGGGGTAACTAGCGGGAGGTCTTACAATGAGCAGTTCTTC. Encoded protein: CASKGVTSGRSYNEQFF.

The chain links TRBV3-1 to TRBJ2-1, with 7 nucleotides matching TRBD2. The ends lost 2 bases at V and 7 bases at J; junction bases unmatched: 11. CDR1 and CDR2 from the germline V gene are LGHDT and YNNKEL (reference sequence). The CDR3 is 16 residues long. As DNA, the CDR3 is TGTGCCAGCAGCCAATGGTCGGGAGGTAAGGAGAATGAGCAGTTCTTC. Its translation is CASSQWSGGKENEQFF.

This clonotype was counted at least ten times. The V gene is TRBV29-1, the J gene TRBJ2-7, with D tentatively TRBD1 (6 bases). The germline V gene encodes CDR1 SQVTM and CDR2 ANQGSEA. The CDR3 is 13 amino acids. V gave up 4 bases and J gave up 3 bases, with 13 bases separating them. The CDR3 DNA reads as TGCAGCGTTGGGGCAGGGGTATTCTACGAGCAGTACTTC. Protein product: CSVGAGVFYEQYF.

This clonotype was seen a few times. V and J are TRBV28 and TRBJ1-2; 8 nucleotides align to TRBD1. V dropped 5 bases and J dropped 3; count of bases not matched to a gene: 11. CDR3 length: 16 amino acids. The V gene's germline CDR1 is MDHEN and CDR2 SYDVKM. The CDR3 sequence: CASSPRTGPPDYGYTF. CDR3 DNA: TGTGCCAGCAGTCCGCGGACAGGGCCCCCTGACTATGGCTACACCTTC.

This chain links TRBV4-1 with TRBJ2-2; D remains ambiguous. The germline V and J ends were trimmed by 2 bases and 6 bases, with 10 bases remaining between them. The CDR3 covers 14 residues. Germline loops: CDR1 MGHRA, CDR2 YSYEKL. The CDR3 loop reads CASSQWQGSGELFF. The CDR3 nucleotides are TGCGCCAGCAGCCAATGGCAAGGATCCGGGGAGCTGTTTTTT.

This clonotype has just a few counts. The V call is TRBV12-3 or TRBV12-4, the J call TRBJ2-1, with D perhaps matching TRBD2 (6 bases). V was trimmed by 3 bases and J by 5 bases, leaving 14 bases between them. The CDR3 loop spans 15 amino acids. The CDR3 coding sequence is TGTGCCAGCAGTTTGCAACTAGCTGGTCACAATGAGCAGTTCTTC. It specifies CASSLQLAGHNEQFF.